These 17 T cell receptor beta chains originate from one sample sequenced in a study of blood T cell repertoires in COVID-19. Using immunoSEQ multiplex PCR, the repertoire was profiled, and TCRdb retains in-frame clones only, with some absent. Of fewer than 300,000 clones in the sample, just over 85% are singletons; the top ten hold 9.5% to 13%. The sample taken for sequencing was peripheral blood. The receptors derive from a man aged 45-65 years with COVID-19, enrolled during active disease.

The CDR3 is CASSVGSAGSYNEQFF. CDR3 nucleotide sequence: TGTGCCAGCAGCGTTGGGAGCGCCGGCTCCTACAATGAGCAGTTCTTC. V gene TRBV9 combines with J gene TRBJ2-1, with a possible D match to TRBD2 (5 bases). The V end was cut by 2 bases, the J end by 0 bases, with 12 bases between. The V gene's germline CDR1 is SGDLS and CDR2 YYNGEE. This CDR3 has 16 residues.

The chain couples TRBV12-3 or TRBV12-4 to TRBJ2-5, with a tentative D call TRBD2 (5 bases). This CDR3 comprises 12 residues. Trimming shortened V by 3 bases and J by 4 bases, and 6 bases separated the two germline ends. The DNA of the CDR3 is TGTGCCAGCAGTTTTGGAGGAGAGACCCAGTACTTC. Translated, it gives CASSFGGETQYF.

V gene TRBV18 combines with J gene TRBJ2-2; 7 positions match TRBD1. J was trimmed by 3 bases and V by 6 bases; bases with no gene match: 10. The germline gives CDR1 KGHSH, CDR2 LQKENI. The CDR3 contains 16 residues. The CDR3, as DNA: TGTGCCAGCTCCCCCCGGGACAGCCGATACACCGGGGAGCTGTTTTTT. It yields the protein CASSPRDSRYTGELFF.

The rearrangement uses TRBV2 and TRBJ2-3, with 8 nucleotides matching TRBD2. CDR1 is SNHLY and CDR2 is FYNNEI in the germline V gene. The V gene end was trimmed by 5 bases and the J gene end by 5 bases; junction bases not matched to a gene: 12. The CDR3 runs 16 residues. DNA for the CDR3: TGTGCCAGCAGTCCCCAGGCGACTAGCGCCAAAGATACGCAGTATTTT. The encoded protein is CASSPQATSAKDTQYF.

This clone was seen a few times. This chain connects TRBV10-3 to TRBJ1-5, with 7 bases that match TRBD1. Trimming cost V 2 bases and J 2 bases; bases outside gene matches: 18. Germline V CDR1 and CDR2: ENHRY, SYGVKD. The length of the CDR3 is 20 residues. CDR3 protein: CAISELYSGAGTVRNQPQHF. CDR3 nucleotides: TGTGCCATCAGTGAGCTCTATTCGGGAGCCGGGACAGTACGCAATCAGCCCCAGCATTTT.

The rearrangement links TRBV6-5 to TRBJ1-6; 7 nucleotides match TRBD1. Germline values: CDR1 MNHEY, CDR2 SVGAGI. The CDR3 contains 13 residues. Losses at the gene ends were 6 bases for V and 9 bases for J; bases not matched to a gene: 5. This CDR3 reads CASRNTGVSPLHF. CDR3 nucleotide sequence: TGTGCCAGCAGAAATACAGGGGTTTCACCCCTCCACTTT.

This chain uses TRBV14 with TRBJ1-5, with no clear D. Trimming took off 1 base at V and 1 base at J, with 8 bases between the two ends. CDR1 is SGHDN, CDR2 FVKESK, per germline. There are 15 residues in the CDR3. As DNA, the CDR3 is TGTGCCAGCAGCCAAGGAGGGAGCAGCAATCAGCCCCAGCATTTT. This sequence encodes CASSQGGSSNQPQHF.

This clone was found a few times. Mismatch with germline at one junction end may stem from a read error. V gene TRBV12-3 or TRBV12-4 combines with J gene TRBJ1-2; weak D call: TRBD1 (5 bases). The CDR3 contains 12 residues. The CDR3 loop is CASSRLLGKTAF. Here the CDR3 DNA reads TGTGCCAGCAGTAGGTTATTGGGGAAGACAGCCTTC.

The gene calls are TRBV5-1 and TRBJ1-4, with 8 bases lining up with TRBD1. The trim removed 4 bases at V and 3 bases at J, leaving 8 bases unmatched. This CDR3 has 16 amino acids. CDR1 SGHRS and CDR2 YFSETQ come from the germline V gene. For the CDR3, the DNA is TGCGCCAGCAGCCCGGACAGGGTTCAGGCTAATGAAAAACTGTTTTTT. Translating it yields CASSPDRVQANEKLFF. Together with reference TRBV5-1 and TRBJ1-4, the CDR3 gives the full variable domain: KAGVTQTPRYLIKTRGQQVTLSCSPISGHRSVSWYQQTPGQGLQFLFEYFSETQRNKGNFPGRFSGRQFSNSRSEMNVSTLELGDSALYLCASSPDRVQANEKLFFGSGTQLSVL.

V usage is TRBV7-2 and J usage is TRBJ2-1, with 7 bases fitting TRBD1. Germline loops: CDR1 SGHTA, CDR2 FQGNSA. The CDR3 runs to 15 residues. Trimming at V came to 7 bases and at J to 5 bases, leaving 11 bases not matched to a gene. The CDR3, as DNA: TGTGCCAGCAACCAGAACAGGGGTCTTAACAATGAGCAGTTCTTC. This gives the protein CASNQNRGLNNEQFF.

J is TRBJ1-2 and V is TRBV9, with D unclear. V lost 4 bases and J lost 4, with 17 bases in between. There are 15 residues in the CDR3. The germline CDR1 and CDR2 sequences are SGDLS and YYNGEE. The CDR3 DNA reads as TGTGCCAGCAGCCCCCGTCTAGAGACTTCCTATGGCTACACCTTC. It translates to CASSPRLETSYGYTF. The complete variable domain, with remaining parts taken from reference TRBV9 and TRBJ1-2, reads DSGVTQTPKHLITATGQRVTLRCSPRSGDLSVYWYQQSLDQGLQFLIQYYNGEERAKGNILERFSAQQFPDLHSELNLSSLELGDSALYFCASSPRLETSYGYTFGSGTRLTVV.

This chain links TRBV7-9 with TRBJ1-1; 8 nucleotides agree with TRBD1. Germline CDR1 reads SEHNR; CDR2 reads FQNEAQ (reference sequence). The J segment lost 3 bases and the V segment lost 1 base, leaving 13 bases of the junction unmatched. The CDR3 runs to 18 residues. The CDR3 protein is CASSLGDRGFFLHTEAFF. The DNA for the CDR3 is TGTGCCAGCAGCTTAGGAGACAGGGGTTTTTTCCTACACACTGAAGCTTTCTTT.

In regard to this clone: Other DNA sequences of this sample code for an identical CDR3. The chain uses TRBV5-1 and TRBJ1-4; no clear D gene. The CDR3 has 14 residues. V lost 4 bases, J lost 0 bases, and 7 bases lay in between. CDR1 and CDR2 (germline): SGHRS, YFSETQ. CDR3: CASSPLATNEKLFF. CDR3 in DNA: TGCGCCAGCAGCCCACTAGCAACTAATGAAAAACTGTTTTTT.

The chain links TRBV5-1 to TRBJ2-7, with D possibly TRBD1 on 5 matching bases. Germline values: CDR1 SGHRS, CDR2 YFSETQ. Trimming left V 1 base short and J 6 bases short, with 14 bases between. CDR3 size: 14 residues. The CDR3 reads CASSLSGREGEQYF. In DNA, the CDR3 is TGCGCCAGCAGCTTGTCCGGCAGGGAAGGCGAGCAGTACTTC.

In its sample, this clone was seen once. The chain recombines TRBV5-1 with TRBJ2-7; 9 bases map to TRBD2. The CDR3 has 14 amino acids. Germline V gives CDR1 SGHRS, CDR2 YFSETQ. V was clipped by 9 bases and J by 1 base; unmatched bases: 8. CDR3 region: CATKPGLASYEQYF. CDR3 nucleotides: TGCGCCACCAAACCGGGACTAGCATCCTACGAGCAGTACTTC.

This clone was seen once. V is TRBV6-2 or TRBV6-3 and J is TRBJ1-1; D gene unclear. Germline values: CDR1 MNHEY, CDR2 SVGEGT. The V gene lost 4 bases and the J gene lost 3 bases, with 15 bases spanning the gap. This CDR3 is 15 amino acids long. The DNA of the CDR3 is TGTGCCAGCAGTTCATATCGGGTTGAGTACACTGAAGCTTTCTTT. Encoded protein: CASSSYRVEYTEAFF.

V gene TRBV3-1 (or the pseudogene TRBV3-2) combines with J gene TRBJ2-5, with D uncertain. The V gene's germline CDR1 is LGHDT and CDR2 YNNKEL (reference sequence). This CDR3 comprises 15 residues. The V end was cut by 4 bases, the J end by 5 bases, with 17 bases between. The CDR3 region is CASSRPTGPGETQYF. DNA of the CDR3: TGTGCCAGCAGCCGACCTACCGGTCCGGGTGAGACCCAGTACTTC.